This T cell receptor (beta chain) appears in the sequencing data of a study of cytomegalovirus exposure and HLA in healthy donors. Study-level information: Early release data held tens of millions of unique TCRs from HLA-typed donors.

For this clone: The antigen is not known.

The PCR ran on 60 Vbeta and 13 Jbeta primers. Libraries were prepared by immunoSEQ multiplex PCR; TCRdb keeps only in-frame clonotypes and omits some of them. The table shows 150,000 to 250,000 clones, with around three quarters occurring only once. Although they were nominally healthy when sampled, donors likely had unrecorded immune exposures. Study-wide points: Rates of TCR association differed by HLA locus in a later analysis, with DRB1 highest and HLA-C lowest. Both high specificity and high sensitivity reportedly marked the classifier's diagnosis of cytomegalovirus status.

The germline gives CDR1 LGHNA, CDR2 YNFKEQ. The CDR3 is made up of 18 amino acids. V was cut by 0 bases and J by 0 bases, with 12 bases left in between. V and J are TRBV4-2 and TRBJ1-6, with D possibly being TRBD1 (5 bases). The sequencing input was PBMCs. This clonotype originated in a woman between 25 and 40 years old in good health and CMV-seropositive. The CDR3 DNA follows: TGTGCCAGCAGCCAAGAGGGGGGGTTCCGCTCCTATAATTCACCCCTCCACTTT. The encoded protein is CASSQEGGFRSYNSPLHF.